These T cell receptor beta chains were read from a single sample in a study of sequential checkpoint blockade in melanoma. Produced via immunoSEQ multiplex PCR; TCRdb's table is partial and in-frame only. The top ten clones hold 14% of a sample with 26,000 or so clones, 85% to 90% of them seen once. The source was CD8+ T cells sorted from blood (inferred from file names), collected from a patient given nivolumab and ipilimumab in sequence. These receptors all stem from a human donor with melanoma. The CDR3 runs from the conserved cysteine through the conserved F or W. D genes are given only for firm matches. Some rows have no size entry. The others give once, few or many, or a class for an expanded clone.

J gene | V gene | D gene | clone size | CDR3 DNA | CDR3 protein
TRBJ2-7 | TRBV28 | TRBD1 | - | TGTGCCAGTACAGGGGTTAGCACCTACGAGCAGTACTTC | CASTGVSTYEQYF
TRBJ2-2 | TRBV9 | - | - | TGTGCCAGCAGCGTCAAAAGGGATAGCGCGAACACCGGGGAGCTGTTTTTT | CASSVKRDSANTGELFF
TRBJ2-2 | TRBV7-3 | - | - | TGTGCCAGATCTCCGAACCGGGACATGAGTCCCGGGGAGCTGTTTTTT | CARSPNRDMSPGELFF
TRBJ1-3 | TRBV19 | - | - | TGTGCCAGTAGTTGGACAGCTGGAAACACCATATATTTT | CASSWTAGNTIYF
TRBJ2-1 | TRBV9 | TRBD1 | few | TGTGCCAGCAGCGCGACAGGGTGGAACAATGAGCAGTTCTTC | CASSATGWNNEQFF
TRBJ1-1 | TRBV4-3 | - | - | TGCGCCAGCAGCCAAGAGGGGGTGGGAGGTATGAACACTGAAGCTTTCTTT | CASSQEGVGGMNTEAFF
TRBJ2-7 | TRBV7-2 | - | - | TGTGCCAGCAGCTTTGGGGGCGGGGGTTACGAGCAGTACTTC | CASSFGGGGYEQYF
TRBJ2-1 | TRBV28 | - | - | TGTGCCAGCAGTTTATGGCCTAGAGGGTACGAGCAGTTCTTC | CASSLWPRGYEQFF
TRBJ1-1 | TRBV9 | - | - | TGTGCCAGCAGCCCGGCCCCAGGGGCTGAAGCTTTCTTT | CASSPAPGAEAFF
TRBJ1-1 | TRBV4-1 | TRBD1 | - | TGCGCCAGCAGCCTACAGGGACAGGGATGGAGCACTGAAGCTTTCTTT | CASSLQGQGWSTEAFF
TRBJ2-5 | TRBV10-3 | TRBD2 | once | TGTGCCATCAGGGGGGGAGGACTAGCGGAGACCCAGTACTTC | CAIRGGGLAETQYF
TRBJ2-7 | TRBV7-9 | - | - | TGTGCCAGCAGCCCTCCACAGGGAACCCCCTACGAGCAGTACTTC | CASSPPQGTPYEQYF
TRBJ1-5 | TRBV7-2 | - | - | TGTGCCAGCGCCCGGAGGGAGGCGAATCAGCCCCAGCATTTT | CASARREANQPQHF
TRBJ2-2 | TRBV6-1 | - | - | TGTGCCAGCAGGGGCGTGGGGGGGCCGGCCGGGGAGCTGTTTTTT | CASRGVGGPAGELFF
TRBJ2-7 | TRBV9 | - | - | TGTGCCAGCAGCGTGGGGCGGGGGCTAGACGAGCAGTACTTC | CASSVGRGLDEQYF
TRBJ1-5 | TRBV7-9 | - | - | TGTGCCAGCAGCTTAGATACCGTATTGGCAGGGGATCAGCCCCAGCATTTT | CASSLDTVLAGDQPQHF
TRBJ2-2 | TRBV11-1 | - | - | TGTGCCAGCAGCCCTCGACTCATGAACACCGGGGAGCTGTTTTTT | CASSPRLMNTGELFF
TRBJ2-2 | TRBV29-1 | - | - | TGCAGCGTTATCGACACTGCGAACACCGGGGAGCTGTTTTTT | CSVIDTANTGELFF
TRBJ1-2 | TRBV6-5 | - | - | TGTGCCAGCAGTTTCATCGCGGGGGCGACCTATGGCTACACCTTC | CASSFIAGATYGYTF
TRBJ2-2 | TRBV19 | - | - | TGTGCCAGTAGTATAGGGCTGAACACCGGGGAGCTGTTTTTT | CASSIGLNTGELFF
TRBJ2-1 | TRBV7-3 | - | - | TGTGCCAGCAGCCCCCGGATGGCAGGGGTCTACAATGAGCAGTTCTTC | CASSPRMAGVYNEQFF
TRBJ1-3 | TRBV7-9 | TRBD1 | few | TGTGCCAGCAGCCCAGGGGGGATTATCTCTGGAAACACCATATATTTT | CASSPGGIISGNTIYF
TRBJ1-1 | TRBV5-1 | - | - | TGCGCCAGCAGCTTGGAAGGGGGAAACACTGAAGCTTTCTTT | CASSLEGGNTEAFF
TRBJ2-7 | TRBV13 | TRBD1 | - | TGTGCCAGCAGCACCCGACAGGGGGCGGCCGAGCAGTACTTC | CASSTRQGAAEQYF
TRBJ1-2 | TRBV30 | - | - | TGTGCCTGGAGTGTACCCCGGACTGCAAACTATGGCTACACCTTC | CAWSVPRTANYGYTF
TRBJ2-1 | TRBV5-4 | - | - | TGTGCCAGCAGCGCGCTGAGCTCCTACAATGAGCAGTTCTTC | CASSALSSYNEQFF
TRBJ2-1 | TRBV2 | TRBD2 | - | TGTGCCAGCAAAACTAGCGGGAGTAGGAATGAGCAGTTCTTC | CASKTSGSRNEQFF
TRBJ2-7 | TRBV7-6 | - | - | TGTGCCAGCTCAGGGGCAGGTGAGGGTTACGAGCAGTACTTC | CASSGAGEGYEQYF
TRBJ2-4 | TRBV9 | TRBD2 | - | TGTGCCAGCAGCCCGCCCCTCGGGACTAGCGGGAGAGGGGGCATTCAGTACTTC | CASSPPLGTSGRGGIQYF
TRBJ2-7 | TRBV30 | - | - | TGTGCCTGGAGTGTTAGCGGCGACGAGCAGTACTTC | CAWSVSGDEQYF